This T cell receptor (beta chain) was recorded in a study of blood T cells in healthy people across ages. Study results and limitations: Unknown donor CMV status possibly confounded expanded clonotype changes. Naive T cell percentage and TCR beta diversity correlated strongly.

Each sample used at least 6 million PBMCs. Primers used in a second PCR of roughly 7 to 11 cycles were a sample-barcoded 5' primer and a J-beta primer mix. TCRdb processed the 5' RACE reads anew with MiXCR; each CDR3 protein has one entry. The table has about 1,600,000 distinct CDR3 sequences, 40% to 50% seen once. Points on this clonotype: The antigen is undetermined.

The sequence was collected from a woman under 30 in good health. The sequenced sample consisted of blood.

The CDR3 DNA reads as TGTGCCAGCAGTTTAGAACCAGCGGGAGTCGCCCACAATGAGCAGTTCTTC. Protein product: CASSLEPAGVAHNEQFF. The rearrangement links TRBV12-3 or TRBV12-4 to TRBJ2-1; 8 nucleotides match TRBD2. V was pared by 1 base and J by 5 bases, with 10 bases of the junction left unmatched. The CDR3 totals 17 residues.